Shown below are 28 T cell receptor beta chains from a single sample sequenced in a study of T cell responses to AZD1222 COVID-19 vaccine. Only in-frame clones appear in the TCRdb table, and some are missing; sequencing was by immunoSEQ multiplex PCR. The sample contains approximately 180,000 clones, roughly 91% of which appear only once. The specimen comprised peripheral blood, sampled on day 0 of AZD1222 vaccination. The source of these receptors is an adult in good health.

The gene calls are TRBV6-5 and TRBJ1-3, with 7 bases aligning to TRBD1. With 6 bases clipped from V and 0 bases from J, the junction kept 5 bases outside the gene matches. The length of the CDR3 is 15 residues. Germline CDR1 is MNHEY and CDR2 is SVGAGI. CDR3 sequence reads: CASSRGQYSGNTIYF. The DNA of the CDR3 is TGTGCCAGCAGCAGGGGACAGTACTCTGGAAACACCATATATTTT.

The chain joins TRBV10-2 to TRBJ2-1, with D uncertain. Germline CDR1 is WSHSY and CDR2 is SAAADI. V lost 8 bases and J lost 4, with 9 bases in between. CDR3 length: 12 residues. CDR3 sequence: CASRAVYNEQFF. The CDR3 nucleotides are TGCGCCAGCCGGGCTGTTTACAATGAGCAGTTCTTC.

V is TRBV6-6 and J is TRBJ2-7, with D possibly matching TRBD1 (6 bases). Between the trimmed V and J ends, which lost 2 bases and 4 bases, there was a span of 9 bases. There are 13 residues in the CDR3. Germline V lookup: CDR1 MNHNY, CDR2 SVGAGI (reference sequence). CDR3 amino acids: CASSYRQGYEQYF. The CDR3 nucleotides read TGTGCCAGCAGTTACCGTCAGGGGTACGAGCAGTACTTC.

This clone appeared a few times. This chain links TRBV28 with TRBJ1-2, with D uncertain. This CDR3 has 16 residues. CDR1 and CDR2 from the germline V gene are MDHEN and SYDVKM. V was pared by 3 bases and J by 4 bases, with 18 bases between. The DNA of the CDR3 is TGTGCCAGCAGTTTCTCGGTTGTGGGAGTCGGCTATGGCTACACCTTC. It encodes CASSFSVVGVGYGYTF.

The V and J genes are TRBV28 and TRBJ2-7; D tentatively fits TRBD1 or TRBD2 (5 bases each). The germline gives CDR1 MDHEN, CDR2 SYDVKM. The CDR3 spans 12 residues. Between the trimmed V and J ends, which lost 2 bases and 3 bases, there was a span of 5 bases. The CDR3, as DNA: TGTGCCAGCAGTTTAGGGGGCTACGAGCAGTACTTC. Protein product: CASSLGGYEQYF.

CDR3 nucleotide sequence: TGTGCCAGCAGCGTAGTACGGACTAGCGGGAACACCGGGGAGCTGTTTTTT. It codes for CASSVVRTSGNTGELFF. The chain is built from TRBV9 and TRBJ2-2; 10 bases line up with TRBD2. Germline trimming cut 0 bases from V and 1 base from J; bases unmatched to any gene: 3. The CDR3 length is 17 residues. Germline V CDR1 and CDR2: SGDLS, YYNGEE. The variable domain in full, completed from reference TRBV9 and TRBJ2-2, reads DSGVTQTPKHLITATGQRVTLRCSPRSGDLSVYWYQQSLDQGLQFLIQYYNGEERAKGNILERFSAQQFPDLHSELNLSSLELGDSALYFCASSVVRTSGNTGELFFGEGSRLTVL.

This chain links TRBV7-8 with TRBJ1-6, with D perhaps TRBD1 (6 bases). Germline V lookup: CDR1 SGHVS, CDR2 FQNEAQ. V gave up 2 bases and J gave up 8 bases, with 19 bases separating them. The CDR3 runs to 17 residues. The CDR3 here is CASSLSPVRGVDSPLHF. CDR3 in DNA: TGTGCCAGCAGCTTATCCCCGGTCAGGGGAGTGGATTCACCCCTCCACTTT.

The chain couples TRBV2 to TRBJ2-7, with 8 bases fitting TRBD1. The CDR3 runs 12 residues. CDR1 and CDR2 (germline): SNHLY, FYNNEI. V shed 4 bases, J shed 10 bases, and the junction held 6 bases outside the gene matches. The CDR3 DNA reads as TGTGCCAGCAGTGTCCAGGGGGCCGGTCAGTACGTC. Protein sequence: CASSVQGAGQYV.

The chain links TRBV9 to TRBJ2-1; TRBD2 matches 8 bases. Germline-derived CDR1 and CDR2 are SGDLS and YYNGEE. Trimming cost V 0 bases and J 4 bases; bases outside gene matches: 6. The CDR3 has 16 residues. The CDR3 loop is CASSVGGSGVYNEQFF. CDR3 nucleotide sequence: TGTGCCAGCAGCGTAGGAGGTAGCGGGGTTTACAATGAGCAGTTCTTC. The full variable domain, with the rest looked up from reference TRBV9 and TRBJ2-1, is DSGVTQTPKHLITATGQRVTLRCSPRSGDLSVYWYQQSLDQGLQFLIQYYNGEERAKGNILERFSAQQFPDLHSELNLSSLELGDSALYFCASSVGGSGVYNEQFFGPGTRLTVL.

The chain links TRBV11-2 to TRBJ1-2; D is undetermined. The germline gives CDR1 SGHAT, CDR2 FQNNGV. V was clipped by 4 bases and J by 4 bases, with 28 bases between them. The CDR3 is 19 amino acids. The CDR3 sequence: CASSSRRSPYGSSGYGYTF. The CDR3 DNA reads as TGTGCCAGCAGCTCCCGACGAAGCCCTTACGGTTCGTCGGGCTATGGCTACACCTTC.

V is TRBV2 and J is TRBJ1-1; TRBD1 agrees at 8 bases. V was clipped by 6 bases and J by 3 bases; unmatched bases: 6. The CDR3 contains 14 residues. Looked up from germline, CDR1 is SNHLY and CDR2 is FYNNEI. CDR3 in amino acids: CASRTQTGDTEAFF. DNA for the CDR3: TGTGCCAGCAGGACCCAGACAGGGGACACTGAAGCTTTCTTT. Filled out from reference TRBV2 and TRBJ1-1, the complete variable domain reads EPEVTQTPSHQVTQMGQEVILRCVPISNHLYFYWYRQILGQKVEFLVSFYNNEISEKSEIFDDQFSVERPDGSNFTLKIRSTKLEDSAMYFCASRTQTGDTEAFFGQGTRLTVV.

V usage is TRBV7-9 and J usage is TRBJ2-3; the match to TRBD2 covers 8 bases. Germline values: CDR1 SEHNR, CDR2 FQNEAQ (reference sequence). The CDR3 consists of 15 residues. Trimming cost V 7 bases and J 4 bases; bases outside gene matches: 10. CDR3 amino acids: CASNSLVAGSDTQYF. The CDR3 region has the DNA TGTGCCAGCAATAGTTTGGTAGCGGGGTCAGATACGCAGTATTTT. Full variable domain (remainder filled in from reference TRBV7-9 and TRBJ2-3): DTGVSQNPRHKITKRGQNVTFRCDPISEHNRLYWYRQTLGQGPEFLTYFQNEAQLEKSRLLSDRFSAERPKGSFSTLEIQRTEQGDSAMYLCASNSLVAGSDTQYFGPGTRLTVL.

The chain has TRBV6-5 and TRBJ2-3, with TRBD1 identical over 10 bases. V was clipped by 6 bases and J by 0 bases; unmatched bases: 3. This CDR3 has 15 amino acids. CDR1 is MNHEY, CDR2 SVGAGI, per germline. The CDR3 DNA reads TGTGCCAGCAGCCGGGGACAGGGGAGCACAGATACGCAGTATTTT. Protein sequence: CASSRGQGSTDTQYF.

The chain uses TRBV19 and TRBJ1-3; the D is unclear. CDR1 LNHDA and CDR2 SQIVND come from the germline V gene (reference sequence). The CDR3 consists of 15 residues. The V gene lost 6 bases and the J gene lost 0 bases, with 12 bases spanning the gap. CDR3 region: CASSTRRNSGNTIYF. CDR3 DNA: TGTGCCAGTAGCACCCGACGGAACTCTGGAAACACCATATATTTT. Together with reference TRBV19 and TRBJ1-3, the CDR3 gives the full variable domain: DGGITQSPKYLFRKEGQNVTLSCEQNLNHDAMYWYRQDPGQGLRLIYYSQIVNDFQKGDIAEGYSVSREKKESFPLTVTSAQKNPTAFYLCASSTRRNSGNTIYFGEGSWLTVV.

The chain is built from TRBV24-1 and TRBJ2-1; D call uncertain. V lost 0 bases and J 1 base, leaving 9 bases between the germline ends. This CDR3 comprises 16 residues. Germline assignment: CDR1 KGHDR and CDR2 SFDVKD. The CDR3 DNA reads as TGTGCCACCAGTGATTTGCGGGCCACATCCTACAATGAGCAGTTCTTC. It specifies CATSDLRATSYNEQFF.

About this clone: Other DNA sequences in this specimen translate into the identical CDR3. The V call is TRBV5-8, the J call TRBJ1-5, with D unclear. The germline V and J ends were trimmed by 5 bases and 3 bases, with 6 bases remaining between them. The CDR3 is 12 residues long. Looked up from germline, CDR1 is SGHTS and CDR2 is YDEGEE. In DNA, the CDR3 is TGTGCCAGCAGAGGGAACAATCAGCCCCAGCATTTT. This codes for CASRGNNQPQHF.

V is TRBV28 and J is TRBJ1-5; 10 nucleotides agree with TRBD1. Germline V gene lookup returns CDR1 MDHEN and CDR2 SYDVKM. CDR3 length equals 13 residues. Trimming at V came to 7 bases and at J to 6 bases, leaving 3 bases not matched to a gene. CDR3 nucleotide sequence: TGTGCCAGCACCGGGACAGGGGTTCAGCCCCAGCATTTT. It is translated as CASTGTGVQPQHF.

The J gene is TRBJ2-1, the V gene TRBV18; 12 bases are a match to TRBD1. CDR1 and CDR2 from the germline V gene are KGHSH and LQKENI. The ends lost 6 bases at V and 8 bases at J; junction bases unmatched: 11. This CDR3 spans 16 amino acids. The CDR3 sequence: CASSLPGQGAIYEQFF. The CDR3 DNA reads TGTGCCAGCTCCCTACCGGGACAGGGGGCGATTTATGAGCAGTTCTTC.

The chain links TRBV6-5 to TRBJ2-5, with TRBD2 matching 7 bases. Trimming took 6 bases from V and 4 from J; bases not matched to a gene: 11. Germline V CDR1 and CDR2: MNHEY, SVGAGI. The CDR3 sequence is 15 residues long. As DNA, the CDR3 is TGTGCCAGCAGATTAGGGCTAGCGGTGGCAGAGACCCAGTACTTC. Translating it yields CASRLGLAVAETQYF.

This clone was observed a handful of times. J is TRBJ2-2 and V is TRBV28; 7 positions match TRBD2. Unmatched junction bases numbered 13, after V lost 4 bases and J lost 8 bases. The CDR3 is 16 amino acids. The germline V gene encodes CDR1 MDHEN and CDR2 SYDVKM. The CDR3 region has the DNA TGTGCCAGCAGTTCCCGGACTAGAGCCGGGGTGGGGGAGCTGTTTTTT. It is translated as CASSSRTRAGVGELFF.

The J gene is TRBJ1-1, the V gene TRBV24-1, with 9 bases that match TRBD1. The trim removed 3 bases at V and 1 base at J, leaving 17 bases unmatched. Germline V gene sequence: CDR1 KGHDR, CDR2 SFDVKD. The CDR3 is made up of 20 amino acids. CDR3 coding DNA: TGTGCCACCAGTGATATACCCCCGGGACAGGGAGAAGCGCGGAACACTGAAGCTTTCTTT. Translated, it gives CATSDIPPGQGEARNTEAFF.

This sequence joins TRBV4-3 and TRBJ1-6; D ambiguous. The CDR3 runs 14 residues. Germline V CDR1 and CDR2: LGHNA, YSLEER. The V end was cut by 0 bases, the J end by 10 bases, with 10 bases between. This CDR3 is CASSQDSGISPLHF. DNA for the CDR3: TGCGCCAGCAGCCAAGATTCGGGGATCTCACCCCTCCACTTT.

This chain links TRBV5-1 with TRBJ2-7; 8 bases align to TRBD1. Germline assignment: CDR1 SGHRS and CDR2 YFSETQ. There are 15 residues in the CDR3. With V trimmed by 4 bases and J by 0 bases, 6 bases remained unmatched. CDR3 bases: TGCGCCAGCAGCCCCGGGACAGGTTTCTCCTACGAGCAGTACTTC. Amino acids: CASSPGTGFSYEQYF. Looking up the rest from reference TRBV5-1 and TRBJ2-7 gives the full variable domain: KAGVTQTPRYLIKTRGQQVTLSCSPISGHRSVSWYQQTPGQGLQFLFEYFSETQRNKGNFPGRFSGRQFSNSRSEMNVSTLELGDSALYLCASSPGTGFSYEQYFGPGTRLTVT.

The chain recombines TRBV6-6 with TRBJ1-5; D not resolved. CDR3 size: 16 residues. Germline CDR1 reads MNHNY; CDR2 reads SVGAGI (reference sequence). The V and J ends lost 5 bases and 4 bases respectively, with 18 bases between them. CDR3 amino acids: CASSTRETLGNQPQHF. For the CDR3, the DNA is TGTGCCAGCAGTACAAGAGAAACCCTGGGAAATCAGCCCCAGCATTTT.

This chain connects TRBV6-4 to TRBJ1-5, with 9 bases matching TRBD1. The CDR3 loop spans 16 amino acids. Losses at the gene ends were 4 bases for V and 5 bases for J; bases not matched to a gene: 9. Germline assignment: CDR1 MRHNA and CDR2 SNTAGT. The CDR3 region is CASSANTGGLDQPQHF. CDR3 in DNA: TGTGCCAGCAGTGCGAACACAGGGGGCTTGGATCAGCCCCAGCATTTT.

This chain connects TRBV28 to TRBJ1-5; TRBD1 might be the D (5 bases). CDR3 length equals 14 residues. The germline gives CDR1 MDHEN, CDR2 SYDVKM. V was clipped by 4 bases and J by 4 bases, with 11 bases between them. CDR3 amino acids: CASSSTVLNQPQHF. CDR3 coding DNA: TGTGCCAGCAGTTCGACAGTTTTGAATCAGCCCCAGCATTTT. The whole variable domain, filled in from reference TRBV28 and TRBJ1-5, reads DVKVTQSSRYLVKRTGEKVFLECVQDMDHENMFWYRQDPGLGLRLIYFSYDVKMKEKGDIPEGYSVSREKKERFSLILESASTNQTSMYLCASSSTVLNQPQHFGDGTRLSIL.

The CDR3 loop reads CASRETQGNTIYF. CDR3 sequence (DNA): TGTGCCAGCCGAGAGACACAGGGGAACACCATATATTTT. The gene calls are TRBV6-5 and TRBJ1-3, with 7 positions matching TRBD1. Germline V gene sequence: CDR1 MNHEY, CDR2 SVGAGI. V was clipped by 8 bases and J by 7 bases; unmatched bases: 8. The CDR3 sequence is 13 residues long.

The chain is built from TRBV11-3 and TRBJ1-6; D is unresolved. The CDR3 totals 14 residues. The germline V gene has CDR1 SGHNT and CDR2 YENEEA. V lost 6 bases and J 6 bases, leaving 12 bases between the germline ends. CDR3 DNA: TGTGCCAGCAGGGCAGTTGTAATTAATTCACCCCTCCACTTT. Translated, it gives CASRAVVINSPLHF.